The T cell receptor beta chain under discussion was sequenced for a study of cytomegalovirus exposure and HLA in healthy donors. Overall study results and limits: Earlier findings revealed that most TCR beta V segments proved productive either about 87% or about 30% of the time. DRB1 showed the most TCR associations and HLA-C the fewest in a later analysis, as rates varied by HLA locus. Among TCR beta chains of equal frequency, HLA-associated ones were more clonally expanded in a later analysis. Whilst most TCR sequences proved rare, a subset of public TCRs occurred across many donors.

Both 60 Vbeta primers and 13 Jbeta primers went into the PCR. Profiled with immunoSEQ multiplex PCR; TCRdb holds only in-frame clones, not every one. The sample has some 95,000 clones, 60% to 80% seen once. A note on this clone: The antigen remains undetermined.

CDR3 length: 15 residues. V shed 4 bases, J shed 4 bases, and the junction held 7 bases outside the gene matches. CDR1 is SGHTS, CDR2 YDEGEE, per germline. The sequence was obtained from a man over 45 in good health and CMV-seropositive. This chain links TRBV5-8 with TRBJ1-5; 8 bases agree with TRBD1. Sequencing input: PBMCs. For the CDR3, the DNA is TGTGCCAGCAGCCGAGGGACAGGTTTTAATCAGCCCCAGCATTTT. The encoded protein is CASSRGTGFNQPQHF.